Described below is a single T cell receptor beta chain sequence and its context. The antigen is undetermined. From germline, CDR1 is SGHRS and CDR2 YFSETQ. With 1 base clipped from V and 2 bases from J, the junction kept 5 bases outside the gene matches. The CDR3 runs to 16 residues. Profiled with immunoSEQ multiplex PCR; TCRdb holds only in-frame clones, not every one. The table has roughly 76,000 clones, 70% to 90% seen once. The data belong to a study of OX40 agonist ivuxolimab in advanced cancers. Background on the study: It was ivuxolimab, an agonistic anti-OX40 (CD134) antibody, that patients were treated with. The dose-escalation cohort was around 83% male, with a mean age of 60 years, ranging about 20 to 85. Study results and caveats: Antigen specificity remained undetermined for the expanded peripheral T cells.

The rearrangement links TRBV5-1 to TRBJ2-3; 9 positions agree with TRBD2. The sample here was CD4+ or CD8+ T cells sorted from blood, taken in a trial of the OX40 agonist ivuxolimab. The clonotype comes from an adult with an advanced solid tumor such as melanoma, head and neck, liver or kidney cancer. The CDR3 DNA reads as TGCGCCAGCAGCTTGACCCAGCGGGGGGCCACAGATACGCAGTATTTT. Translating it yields CASSLTQRGATDTQYF.